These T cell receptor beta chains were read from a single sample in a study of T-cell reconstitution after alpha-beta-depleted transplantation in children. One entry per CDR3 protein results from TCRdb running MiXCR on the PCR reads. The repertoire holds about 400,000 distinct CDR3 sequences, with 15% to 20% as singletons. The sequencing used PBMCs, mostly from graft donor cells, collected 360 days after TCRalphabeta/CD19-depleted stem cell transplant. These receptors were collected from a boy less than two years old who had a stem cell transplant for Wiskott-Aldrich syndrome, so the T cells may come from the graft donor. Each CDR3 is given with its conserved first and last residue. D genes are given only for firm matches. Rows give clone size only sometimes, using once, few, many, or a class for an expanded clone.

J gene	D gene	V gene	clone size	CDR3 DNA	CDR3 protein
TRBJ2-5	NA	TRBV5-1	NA	TGCGCCAGCAGCTTGGTACGGGCCCTGAAAACCCAAGAGACCCAGTACTTC	CASSLVRALKTQETQYF
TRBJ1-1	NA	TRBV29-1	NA	TGCAGCGTTGAGGTCCAGGGGATGAACACTGAAGCTTTCTTT	CSVEVQGMNTEAFF
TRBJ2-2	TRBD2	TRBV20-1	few	TGCAGTGCTAGAGCTCTCGGAGCCCGGACTAGCGGGAGGGTGGCCTTGGAGCTGTTTTTT	CSARALGARTSGRVALELFF
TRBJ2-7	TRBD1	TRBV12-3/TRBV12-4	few	TGTGCCAGCAGATTTTCCGCACAGGGGTCCTACGAGCAGTACTTC	CASRFSAQGSYEQYF
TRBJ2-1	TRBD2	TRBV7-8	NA	TGTGCCAGCAGCTTAGCCGGGGGGGCGGGCAATGAGCAGTTCTTC	CASSLAGGAGNEQFF
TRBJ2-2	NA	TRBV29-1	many	TGCAGCGTTTCCAAGGTCCGCACCGGGGAGCTGTTTTTT	CSVSKVRTGELFF
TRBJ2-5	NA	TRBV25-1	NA	TGTGCCAGCAGTGTTGGAGGAAGAGGACAGACCCAGTACTTC	CASSVGGRGQTQYF
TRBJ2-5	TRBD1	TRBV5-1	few	TGCGCCAGCAGCTCGAGGACAGGAGCAAGAGAGACCCAGTACTTC	CASSSRTGARETQYF
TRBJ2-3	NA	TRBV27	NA	TGTGCCAGCTCATTCGGACAGCTTAGCACAGATACGCAGTATTTT	CASSFGQLSTDTQYF
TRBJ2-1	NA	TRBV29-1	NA	TGCAGCGTTGCGAAGCGGGCGAGCTCCTACAATGAGCAGTTCTTC	CSVAKRASSYNEQFF
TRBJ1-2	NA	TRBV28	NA	TGTGCCAGCAGTTCGACCCCTGCACAGCCCTATGGCTACACCTTC	CASSSTPAQPYGYTF
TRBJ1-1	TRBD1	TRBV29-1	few	TGCAGCGTTGAGGGGGCAGGGGGGATGAACACTGAAGCTTTCTTT	CSVEGAGGMNTEAFF
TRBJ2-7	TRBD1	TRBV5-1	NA	TGCGCCAGCAGCCCACAGGGGCGCGCTTCCTACGAGCAGTACTTC	CASSPQGRASYEQYF
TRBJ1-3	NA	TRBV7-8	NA	TGTGCCAGCAGCCGGGACCGAGTATCTGGAAACACCATATATTTT	CASSRDRVSGNTIYF
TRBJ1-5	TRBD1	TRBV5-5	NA	TGTGCCAGCAGCCACAGGGGAAGCAATCAGCCCCAGCATTTT	CASSHRGSNQPQHF
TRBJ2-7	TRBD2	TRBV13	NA	TGTGCCAGCAGCTTAGGATTCGTGGGAGGGCCAGACGAGCAGTACTTC	CASSLGFVGGPDEQYF
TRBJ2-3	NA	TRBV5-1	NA	TGCGCCAGCAGCTGGGATCTAGGAACAGATACGCAGTATTTT	CASSWDLGTDTQYF
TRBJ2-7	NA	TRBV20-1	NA	TGCAGTGCTAGAAAGGACTACTACGAGCAGTACTTC	CSARKDYYEQYF
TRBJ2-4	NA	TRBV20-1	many	TGCAGTGCTCGCCGGGGTCTAGCCAAAAACATTCAGTACTTC	CSARRGLAKNIQYF
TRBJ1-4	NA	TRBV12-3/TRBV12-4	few	TGTGCCAGCAGCCACGTTACGTGGAGCGGGGGAAAACTGTTTTTT	CASSHVTWSGGKLFF
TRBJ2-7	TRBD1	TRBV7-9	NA	TGTGCCAGCAGCTTTCCCGGGACAGCCTACGAGCAGTACTTC	CASSFPGTAYEQYF
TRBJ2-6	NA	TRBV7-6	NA	TGTGCCAGCAGCTTAGGTTTTGGCAGGGCGCGTAGCTCTGGGGCCAACGTCCTGACTTTC	CASSLGFGRARSSGANVLTF
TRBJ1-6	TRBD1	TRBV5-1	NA	TGCGCCAGCAGTTTGGACAGGCCGAACTCCTATAATTCACCCCTCCACTTT	CASSLDRPNSYNSPLHF
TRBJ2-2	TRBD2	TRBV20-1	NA	TGCAGTGCCATAAGCGGGAGTCGGGCCGGGGAGCTGTTTTTT	CSAISGSRAGELFF
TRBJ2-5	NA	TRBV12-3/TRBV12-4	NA	TGTGCCAGCAGTTTAGTCGGGACACCTCAAGAGACCCAGTACTTC	CASSLVGTPQETQYF
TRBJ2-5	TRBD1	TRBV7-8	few	TGTGCCAGCAGCTCGGACAGGGGGACTGGGGAAGAGACCCAGTACTTC	CASSSDRGTGEETQYF
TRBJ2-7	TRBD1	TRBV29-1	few	TGCAGCGTTGTCGATAAGGGGGCGAGATGGTCCTACGAGCAGTACTTC	CSVVDKGARWSYEQYF
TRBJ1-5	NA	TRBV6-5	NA	TGTGCCAGCGGGAGAGGCAATCAGCCCCAGCATTTT	CASGRGNQPQHF
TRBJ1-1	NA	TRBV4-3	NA	TGCGCCAGCAGCCTCAAGAGCAGGCAGAGGACTGAAGCTTTCTTT	CASSLKSRQRTEAFF
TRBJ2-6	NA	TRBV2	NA	TGTGCCAGCACTCATTCAGGGGCCAACGTCCTGACTTTC	CASTHSGANVLTF
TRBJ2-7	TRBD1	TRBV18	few	TGTGCCAGCTCAGTCCGGGACAGGGCGAACGAGCAGTACTTC	CASSVRDRANEQYF
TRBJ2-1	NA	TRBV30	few	TGTGCCTGGAGTGTCCGACTAGTATCCCAGTCCTTC	CAWSVRLVSQSF
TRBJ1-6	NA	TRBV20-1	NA	TGCAGTGCTAGGACAGATACCAATTCACCCCTCCACTTT	CSARTDTNSPLHF